The clone carrying this T cell receptor beta chain has more than one count but fewer than ten. What it binds is unknown. The data are from a study of blood T cells in healthy people across ages. Findings of the study overall: Diversity figures derived from one million T cells were judged to underestimate the true value.

The authors ran a second PCR of roughly 6 to 12 cycles using a sample-barcoded 5' primer and a J-beta primer mix. One entry per CDR3 protein results from TCRdb running MiXCR on the 5' RACE reads. Found here are 1.5 million to 1.8 million distinct CDR3 sequences, approximately 43% of them singletons; the top ten hold around 4%. Germline V gene lookup returns CDR1 SGHRS and CDR2 YFSETQ. This CDR3 spans 14 amino acids. No fewer than 5 micrograms of total RNA were isolated from every sample. Sequences were obtained from blood. The genes are TRBV5-1 and TRBJ2-4; either TRBD1 or TRBD2 may supply D (5 bases each). Matching the DNA end better, TRBJ2-7 makes the J call doubtful. This sequence originates from a woman aged 18 to 35 in good health. CDR3 nucleotide sequence: TGCGCCAGCAGCTTGGAAGGTGGGGGTTACGAGCAGTACTTC. This gives the protein CASSLEGGGYEQYF.